Given below is one T cell receptor (beta chain) in context. Its antigen target is currently unknown. No base quality values were provided; no much bigger clone lies one nucleotide off. Using the deep immunoSEQ assay, TCR CDR3 regions were amplified from genomic DNA by multiplex PCR. Genomic DNA extracted from each cell subset was distributed evenly over all wells of several immunoSEQ 96-well plates, and each plate served as one replicate. For sorted subsets, approximately 200 ng of genomic DNA, equivalent to some 30,000 T cell genomes, went into each replicate PCR. Purified libraries were measured with a Qubit 3.0 fluorometer, size-checked on a Bioanalyzer 2100, and measured again with the KAPA Library Quantification kit. A separate single-read 150-cycle Illumina NextSeq 550 flow cell was used to sequence each immunoSEQ 96-well plate. The authors processed their data as follows. Because only junctional sequences without quality scores were contained in the immunoSEQ output, filtering matching that applied to full-length reads could not be performed. To assign V/J genes and CDR3, sequences were annotated against IMGT germline references using PyIR, a Python wrapper for IgBLAST v1.9. Reads with weak V/J assignments (E-value above 1e-6), missing CDR3, stop codons, out-of-frame junctions, or ambiguous translated residues were removed. V3J clonotypes were defined as sequences sharing the same inferred V gene, J gene, and CDR3 amino acid sequence. The percentage overlap between two repertoires was calculated by dividing the number of shared unique clonotypes by the size of the smaller repertoire. Richness of each repertoire was evaluated using RTK rarefaction, the Chao1 estimator, and Recon v2.1 estimates of unobserved clonotypes. For all TCRbeta clonotypes obtained by the gDNA method from a handful of donors, generation probabilities were computed with OLGA. Sourced from immuneACCESS, this table was stored by TCRdb with only in-frame sequences that have V and J called. A share of the clones is absent; for the studies checked, an unresolved V gene accounts for under half, and the remainder has no known explanation. V, J and clone size are those of that table, while D and trimming were read from the DNA. The sample table contains 2 million to 2.5 million clones; only one count was recorded for 90% to 96% of them. The leading ten clones occupy less than 0.15% of the sample.

V lost 6 bases and J lost 0 bases, and the count of bases not matched to a germline gene is 4. CDR1 and CDR2, looked up from the germline V gene, are ENHRY and SYGVKD. The CDR3 goes from the cysteine to the phenylalanine over 14 residues. Just the 42-base CDR3 DNA is kept, in frame starting at base 1. The sample comes from a study of shared clonotypes between healthy human individuals (dated by TCRdb to 2020 to 2021). A note on the overall study: The cohort comprised two women and a few men aged 18 to 49 years. Different laboratories and diverse techniques were used to prepare libraries and sequence TCR repertoires, to increase sequencing depth and limit assay-specific biases. Per donor, leukapheresis produced somewhere between about 0.94 and 8.9 billion PBMCs. For each donor, three plates each were used for CD4 naive and CD4 memory, two plates were used for CD8 naive, and one plate was used for CD8 memory. The study deeply sequenced blood TCR repertoires of about five healthy adults to estimate repertoire size and the extent of clonotype sharing between individuals. Points the paper makes about the study in general: Pairwise subsampling indicated that sequencing depth was expected to affect the degree of clonotype sharing among donors. Naive subsets generally had larger estimated clonotype richness than memory subsets. Incomplete sequencing was indicated by rarefaction of sorted-subset datasets, despite the large sequencing depth. Sampling was restricted to blood, and TCR repertoires in tissues likely differ from the TCR repertoires found in blood. Compared with non-shared clonotypes, clonotypes shared by all four sorted-subset donors had higher generation probabilities. Across several donors, 5% to 6% of naive CD4, around 3.5% of naive CD8, roughly 2.3% of memory CD4, and about 0.44% of memory CD8 clonotypes were shared. The genetic and exposure-history diversity represented was limited by the small number of donors.

Donors were healthy HIV-negative adults with no recently reported acute infections or vaccinations. All donors were Caucasian adults living in Nashville, Tennessee, USA. Magnetic negative selection was used to enrich CD4+ T cells, after which naive cells were positively selected on CD45RA and the negative fraction became the memory subset. Blood was obtained by leukapheresis, after which PBMCs were separated by Ficoll-Histopaque density gradient centrifugation and cryopreserved in liquid nitrogen vapor phase. Analytical flow cytometry was used to check the purity and quantity of every magnetically sorted T cell population. Genomic DNA was isolated from each sorted fraction and quantified by UV absorbance on a Nanodrop 2000c.

The rearranged segments are TRBV10-3 and TRBJ1-1; TRBD1 agrees with 7 junctional bases. The source of this sequence is a man between 18 and 35 years old in good health. The sequenced sample consisted of naive CD4+ T cells sorted from blood. This specimen's cell subset or site label, per the study, means: CD45RA+ positively selected. The nucleotide sequence reads as follows: TGTGCCATCAGGGACCAGGGGGTGAACACTGAAGCTTTCTTT. Its coded protein is CAIRDQGVNTEAFF.